A selection of T cell receptor beta chains follows, all from one sample in a study of low-dose radiotherapy and immunotherapy resistance in tumors. TCRdb reprocessed the reads via MiXCR and lists one record per CDR3 protein. In the table there are approximately 89,000 distinct CDR3 sequences, over 15% of which are singletons. The starting material was PBMCs, obtained before treatment. Source of these receptors: a male donor with prostate cancer. CDR3s leave out the opening cysteine and the closing phenylalanine or tryptophan. A D gene is named only where the DNA matches it firmly.

V gene	J gene	D gene	CDR3 protein
TRBV5-5	TRBJ1-2	TRBD1	ASSAGQGLYGYT
TRBV7-2	TRBJ1-5	TRBD1	ASSSQVRGVNQPQH
TRBV20-1	TRBJ2-5	NA	SAILTGYRGETQY
TRBV4-1	TRBJ1-2	TRBD1	ASSQGLDRGSGYGYT
TRBV12-3/TRBV12-4	TRBJ2-7	TRBD1	ASSLPQGANEQY
TRBV28	TRBJ2-7	TRBD2	ASSLGLAGAYEQY
TRBV5-1	TRBJ2-1	NA	ASSFIQGSPYNEQF
TRBV5-6	TRBJ1-1	NA	ASRATRTAEAF
TRBV20-1	TRBJ1-5	NA	SAGRGDFDQPQH
TRBV28	TRBJ1-5	NA	ASSFKGISNQPQH
TRBV12-3/TRBV12-4	TRBJ2-5	NA	ASSFSHKEETQY
TRBV23-1	TRBJ2-7	NA	ASSQLGNSEAYEQY
TRBV28	TRBJ2-2	NA	ASSLFPRLANTGELF
TRBV6-2/TRBV6-3	TRBJ2-1	NA	ASSLNGVGLNEQF
TRBV6-5	TRBJ2-7	NA	ASSLSSLGSYEQY
TRBV20-1	TRBJ2-6	TRBD1	SARDRRTGDGANVLT
TRBV7-9	TRBJ2-1	TRBD2	ASSLRAGGPGDEQF
TRBV28	TRBJ1-2	NA	ASNHVRGQRSNYGYT
TRBV5-1	TRBJ1-1	TRBD1	ASSRTGGMNTEAF
TRBV27	TRBJ1-2	NA	ASRRGHNYGYT
TRBV4-3	TRBJ2-2	NA	ASSQSTVNTGELF
TRBV20-1	TRBJ2-3	NA	SAPTGQGSTDTQY
TRBV19	TRBJ1-4	TRBD1	ASREDRGYEKLF
TRBV29-1	TRBJ2-1	TRBD2	SVGGGRSSYNEQF
TRBV3-1	TRBJ2-7	TRBD2	ASSQGTSGITYEQY
TRBV19	TRBJ2-1	TRBD2	ASSSDGLAGPNEQF
TRBV7-9	TRBJ2-1	NA	ASKWGNEQF
TRBV6-5	TRBJ2-7	TRBD2	ASSYGRRASGGLYEQY
TRBV6-1	TRBJ1-5	TRBD1	ASTSAGTGGRYSNQPQH
TRBV5-1	TRBJ2-3	NA	ASSRGGGDSTDTQY
TRBV7-9	TRBJ2-4	NA	ASSPGWEGDIQY
TRBV14	TRBJ1-2	NA	ASSPRGSVGYGYT
TRBV7-2	TRBJ1-1	NA	ASSLFQGVVVS
TRBV11-3	TRBJ2-2	NA	ASSFPAGELF
TRBV20-1	TRBJ2-7	TRBD2	SARASGRVYEQY
TRBV6-5	TRBJ1-2	NA	ASSYRSGGLGYT
TRBV4-2	TRBJ2-6	NA	ASSQGRSGANVLT